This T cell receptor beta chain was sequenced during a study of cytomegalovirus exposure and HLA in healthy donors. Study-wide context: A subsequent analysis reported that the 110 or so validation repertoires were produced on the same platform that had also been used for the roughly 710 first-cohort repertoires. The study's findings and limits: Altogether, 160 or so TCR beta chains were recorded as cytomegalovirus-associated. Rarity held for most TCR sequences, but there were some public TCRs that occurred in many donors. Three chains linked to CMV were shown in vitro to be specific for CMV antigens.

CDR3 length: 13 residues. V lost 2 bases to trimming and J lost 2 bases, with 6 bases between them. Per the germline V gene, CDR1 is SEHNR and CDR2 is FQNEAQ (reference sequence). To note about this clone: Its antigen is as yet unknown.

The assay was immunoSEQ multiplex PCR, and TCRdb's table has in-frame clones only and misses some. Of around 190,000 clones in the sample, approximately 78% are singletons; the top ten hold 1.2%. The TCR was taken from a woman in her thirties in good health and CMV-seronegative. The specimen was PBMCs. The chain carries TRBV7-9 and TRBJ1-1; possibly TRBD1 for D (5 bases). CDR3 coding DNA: TGTGCCAGCAGCTTACAGGGTAACACTGAAGCTTTCTTT. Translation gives CASSLQGNTEAFF.